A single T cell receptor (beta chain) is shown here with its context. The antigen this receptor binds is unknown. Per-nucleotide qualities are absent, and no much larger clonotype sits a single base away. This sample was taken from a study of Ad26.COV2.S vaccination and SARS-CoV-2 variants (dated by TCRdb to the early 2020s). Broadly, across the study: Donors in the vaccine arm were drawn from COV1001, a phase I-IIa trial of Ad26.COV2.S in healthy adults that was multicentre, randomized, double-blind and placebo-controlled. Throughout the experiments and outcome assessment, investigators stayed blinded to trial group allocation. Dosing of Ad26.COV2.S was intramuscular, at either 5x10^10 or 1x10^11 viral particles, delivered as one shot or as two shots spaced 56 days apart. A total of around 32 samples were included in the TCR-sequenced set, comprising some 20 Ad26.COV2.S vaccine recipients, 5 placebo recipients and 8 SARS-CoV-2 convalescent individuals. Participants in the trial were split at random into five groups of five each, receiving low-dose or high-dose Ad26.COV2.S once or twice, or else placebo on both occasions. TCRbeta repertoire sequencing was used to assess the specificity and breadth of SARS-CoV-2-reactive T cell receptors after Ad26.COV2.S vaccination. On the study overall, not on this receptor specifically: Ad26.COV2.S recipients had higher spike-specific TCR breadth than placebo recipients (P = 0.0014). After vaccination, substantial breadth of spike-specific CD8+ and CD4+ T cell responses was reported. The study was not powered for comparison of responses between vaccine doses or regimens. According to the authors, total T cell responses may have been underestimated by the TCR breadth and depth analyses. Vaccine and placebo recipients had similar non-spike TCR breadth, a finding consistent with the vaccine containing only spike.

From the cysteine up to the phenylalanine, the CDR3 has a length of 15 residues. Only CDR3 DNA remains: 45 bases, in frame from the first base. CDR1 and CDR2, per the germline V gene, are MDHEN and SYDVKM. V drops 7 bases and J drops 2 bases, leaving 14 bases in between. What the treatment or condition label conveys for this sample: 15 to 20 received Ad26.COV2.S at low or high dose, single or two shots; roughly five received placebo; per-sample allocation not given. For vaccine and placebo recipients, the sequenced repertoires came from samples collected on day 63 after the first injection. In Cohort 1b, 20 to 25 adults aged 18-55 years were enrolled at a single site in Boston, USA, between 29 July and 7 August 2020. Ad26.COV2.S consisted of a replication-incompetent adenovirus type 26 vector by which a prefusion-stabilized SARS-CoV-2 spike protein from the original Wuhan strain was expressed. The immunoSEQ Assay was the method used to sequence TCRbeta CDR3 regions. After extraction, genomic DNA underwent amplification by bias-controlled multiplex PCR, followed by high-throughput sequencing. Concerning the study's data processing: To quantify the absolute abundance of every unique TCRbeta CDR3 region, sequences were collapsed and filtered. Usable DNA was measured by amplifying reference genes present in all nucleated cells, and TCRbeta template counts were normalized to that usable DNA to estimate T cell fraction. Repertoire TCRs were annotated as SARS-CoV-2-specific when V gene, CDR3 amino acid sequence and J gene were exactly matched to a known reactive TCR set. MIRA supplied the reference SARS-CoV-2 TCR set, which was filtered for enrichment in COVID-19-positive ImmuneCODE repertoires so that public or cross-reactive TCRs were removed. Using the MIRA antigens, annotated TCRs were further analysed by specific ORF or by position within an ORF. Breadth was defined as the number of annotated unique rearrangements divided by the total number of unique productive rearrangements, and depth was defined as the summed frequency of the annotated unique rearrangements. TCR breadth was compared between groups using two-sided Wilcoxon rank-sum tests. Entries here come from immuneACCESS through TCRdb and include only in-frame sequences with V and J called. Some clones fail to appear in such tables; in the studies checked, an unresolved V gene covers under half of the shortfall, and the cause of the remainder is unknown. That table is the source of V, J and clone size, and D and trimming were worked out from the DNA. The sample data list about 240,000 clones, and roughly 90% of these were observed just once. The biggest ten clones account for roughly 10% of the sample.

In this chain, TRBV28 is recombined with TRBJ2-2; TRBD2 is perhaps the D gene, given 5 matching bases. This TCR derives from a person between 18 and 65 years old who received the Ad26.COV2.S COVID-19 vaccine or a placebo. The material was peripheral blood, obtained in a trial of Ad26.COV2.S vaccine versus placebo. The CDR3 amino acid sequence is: CASISTRVNTGELFF. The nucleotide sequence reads TGTGCCAGCATAAGTACGAGGGTTAACACCGGGGAGCTGTTTTTT.